This passage covers 23 T cell receptor beta chains from one sample sequenced in a study of blood T cells in healthy people across ages (dated by TCRdb to 2014 to 2015). Receptor amplification or capture employed 5' RACE. Reads for this sample came from an Illumina HiSeq 2500. The second PCR ran for roughly 7 to 12 cycles and used a J-beta primer mix along with a sample-barcoded 5' primer. TCRdb ran its own pipeline on the public reads, namely fastp trimming at Q25 and MiXCR clone calling, and kept in-frame beta chains. One record per CDR3 amino acid sequence lists the most common genes and DNA. The sample has 800,000 or so distinct CDR3 sequences on record, around 62% of them singletons. The biggest ten clones account for about 30% of the sample. Material for sequencing was blood. These receptors were obtained from a man aged 30-40 years in good health.

The rearrangement joins TRBV7-6 to TRBJ2-1; D might be TRBD1 or TRBD2, each matching 6 bases. CDR3 size: 15 residues. V dropped 5 bases and J dropped 8 bases, with 19 bases sitting between them. The germline V gene encodes CDR1 SGHVS and CDR2 FNYEAQ. In DNA, the CDR3 is TGTGCCAGCAGCCCAAGTGGGGGGCAATGGGATGAGCAGTTCTTC. This translates into CASSPSGGQWDEQFF.

V gene TRBV4-3 combines with J gene TRBJ1-6; a possible D gene is TRBD1 (5 bases). The germline CDR1 and CDR2 sequences are LGHNA and YSLEER. There are 17 residues in the CDR3. Trimming removed 0 bases at V and 9 bases at J, with 18 bases between. The DNA for the CDR3 is TGCGCCAGCAGCCAAGATACCCCGGCGGGGCGGATTTCACCCCTCCACTTT. It translates to CASSQDTPAGRISPLHF.

The chain is built from TRBV6-5 and TRBJ2-1, with D perhaps assigned TRBD1 or TRBD2 (5 bases each). V shed 0 bases and J shed 6 bases, with 9 bases lying between them. The CDR3 has 14 amino acids. Germline loops: CDR1 MNHEY, CDR2 SVGAGI. CDR3 residues: CASSYSPGRNEQFF. Written as DNA, the CDR3 is TGTGCCAGCAGTTACTCGCCGGGACGCAATGAGCAGTTCTTC.

The V call is TRBV24-1, the J call TRBJ1-2; the D is unclear. The germline gives CDR1 KGHDR, CDR2 SFDVKD. CDR3 length: 16 amino acids. Trimming removed 3 bases from V and 5 bases from J, with 18 bases in between. The CDR3 sequence is CATSDIGSPLSYGYTF. CDR3 coding DNA: TGTGCCACCAGTGATATTGGGTCGCCCCTTTCTTATGGCTACACCTTC.

This rearrangement joins TRBV6-2 or TRBV6-3 to TRBJ2-4, with TRBD2 matching 11 bases. The J call is in doubt because the DNA end fits TRBJ2-7 better. This CDR3 has 16 residues. The germline V gene encodes CDR1 MNHEY and CDR2 SVGEGT. The CDR3 DNA reads TGTGCCAGCAGTTACCCACTAGCGGGGGATTTCTACGAGCAGTACTTC. It codes for CASSYPLAGDFYEQYF.

The chain recombines TRBV9 with TRBJ2-5, with TRBD1 matching over 7 bases. The trim removed 3 bases at V and 1 base at J, leaving 3 bases unmatched. The CDR3 contains 14 residues. CDR1 and CDR2 from the germline V gene are SGDLS and YYNGEE. The CDR3 reads CASSEGDSQETQYF. As DNA, the CDR3 is TGTGCCAGCAGCGAGGGGGACAGCCAAGAGACCCAGTACTTC.

This clonotype was found a few times. The chain has TRBV5-1 and TRBJ1-4, with unresolved D. Trimming took 2 bases from V and 5 from J, leaving 13 bases between them. The germline V gene encodes CDR1 SGHRS and CDR2 YFSETQ. The CDR3 is 15 amino acids. CDR3 DNA sequence: TGCGCCAGCAGCTTAAACCCCAGCGGAAATGAAAAACTGTTTTTT. Its protein is CASSLNPSGNEKLFF.

The chain uses TRBV5-1 and TRBJ2-1, with D tentatively TRBD2 (6 bases). Germline assignment: CDR1 SGHRS and CDR2 YFSETQ. The V gene lost 4 bases and the J gene lost 5 bases, with 13 bases spanning the gap. The CDR3 totals 14 residues. CDR3 sequence (DNA): TGCGCCAGCAGCGCGGGGACTTCTAACAATGAGCAGTTCTTC. It specifies CASSAGTSNNEQFF. The full variable domain, completed using reference TRBV5-1 and TRBJ2-1, is KAGVTQTPRYLIKTRGQQVTLSCSPISGHRSVSWYQQTPGQGLQFLFEYFSETQRNKGNFPGRFSGRQFSNSRSEMNVSTLELGDSALYLCASSAGTSNNEQFFGPGTRLTVL.

The J gene is TRBJ2-1, the V gene TRBV27; D gene unclear. This CDR3 contains 14 residues. V was pared by 4 bases and J by 14 bases, with 21 bases between. CDR1 and CDR2 (germline): MNHEY, SMNVEV (reference sequence). The CDR3 coding sequence is TGTGCCAGCAGTTCCCCATCCCTACAGCCGACCGAGTTCTTC. Encoded protein: CASSSPSLQPTEFF.

The chain links TRBV3-1 to TRBJ2-5; possibly TRBD2 for D (5 bases). The V gene lost 1 base and the J gene lost 11 bases, with 17 bases spanning the gap. The CDR3 totals 14 residues. Germline lookup yields CDR1 LGHDT and CDR2 YNNKEL (reference sequence). The CDR3 sequence: CASSQAPTMEEQYF. The DNA for the CDR3 is TGTGCCAGCAGCCAAGCGCCTACCATGGAGGAGCAGTACTTC.

This clonotype came up a few times. The chain uses TRBV18 and TRBJ2-4, with 8 bases aligning to TRBD2. Gene TRBJ2-7 matches the end of the DNA better, so the J call may be wrong. From germline, CDR1 is KGHSH and CDR2 LQKENI. The CDR3 totals 16 residues. The CDR3 sequence is CASSPPERGNTYEQYF. In DNA, the CDR3 is TGTGCCAGCTCACCACCGGAGCGGGGGAATACCTACGAGCAGTACTTC.

This sequence joins TRBV7-9 and TRBJ1-1; D possibly corresponds to TRBD1 (5 bases). CDR3 length: 11 residues. From germline, CDR1 is SEHNR and CDR2 FQNEAQ (reference sequence). V was trimmed by 6 bases and J by 7 bases, leaving 9 bases between them. The CDR3 protein is CASRGPFEAFF. CDR3 nucleotide sequence: TGTGCCAGCAGGGGACCCTTTGAAGCTTTCTTT.

The chain carries TRBV28 and TRBJ2-1; 11 nucleotides agree with TRBD1. The CDR3 runs to 16 residues. V lost 4 bases, J lost 8 bases, and 10 bases stayed unmatched. Germline assignment: CDR1 MDHEN and CDR2 SYDVKM. The CDR3 DNA follows: TGTGCCAGCAGTTATCCAGGACAGGGGGCAAGGGATGAGCAGTTCTTC. Residues: CASSYPGQGARDEQFF.

The genes are TRBV7-3 and TRBJ2-1; weak D call: TRBD2 (5 bases). Looked up from germline, CDR1 is SGHTA and CDR2 is FQGTGA. The CDR3 runs to 16 residues. V was trimmed by 2 bases and J by 0 bases, leaving 11 bases between them. CDR3 in amino acids: CASSLGPRGSYNEQFF. DNA for the CDR3: TGTGCCAGCAGCTTAGGTCCCCGGGGCTCCTACAATGAGCAGTTCTTC.

This clonotype was seen a handful of times. V usage is TRBV20-1 and J usage is TRBJ2-3, with D maybe TRBD2 (6 bases). The germline V gene encodes CDR1 DFQATT and CDR2 SNEGSKA (reference sequence). Deletions cut 0 bases from V and 2 bases from J, with 18 bases between. The CDR3 consists of 17 residues. CDR3 region: CSARDPLSSEATDTQYF. The CDR3 coding sequence is TGCAGTGCTAGAGATCCCCTTTCTAGCGAAGCCACAGATACGCAGTATTTT.

The gene calls are TRBV7-9 and TRBJ1-1; 7 bases are shared with TRBD1. CDR3 length: 15 residues. V lost 9 bases to trimming and J lost 0 bases; unmatched junction nucleotides: 10. CDR1 and CDR2 (germline): SEHNR, FQNEAQ (reference sequence). This CDR3 reads CASQGRGDMNTEAFF. As DNA, the CDR3 is TGTGCCAGTCAAGGCAGGGGGGATATGAACACTGAAGCTTTCTTT.

This chain links TRBV27 with TRBJ2-7; 9 bases are a match to TRBD2. CDR1 and CDR2 from the germline V gene are MNHEY and SMNVEV (reference sequence). With 3 bases clipped from V and 2 bases from J, the junction kept 5 bases outside the gene matches. This CDR3 has 15 residues. For the CDR3, the DNA is TGTGCCAGCAGTTTTGGGCTAGCGGGAACCTACGAGCAGTACTTC. Encoded protein: CASSFGLAGTYEQYF.

This clonotype has more than one count but fewer than ten. The chain is built from TRBV12-3 or TRBV12-4 and TRBJ1-2; TRBD1 is a possible D gene (5 bases). The CDR3 sequence is 11 residues long. Trimming took off 11 bases at V and 8 bases at J, with 15 bases between the two ends. The CDR3 bases are TGTGCCCAGACGCGGGGCACCGGCTACACCTTC. Amino acid sequence: CAQTRGTGYTF.

The chain recombines TRBV25-1 with TRBJ2-5; D is undetermined. Trimming pared 6 bases from V and 5 bases from J, leaving 10 bases between. Germline V lookup: CDR1 MGHDK, CDR2 SYGVNS. The CDR3 has 12 residues. The DNA for the CDR3 is TGTGCCAGCAGGGATTTTGGGGAGACCCAGTACTTC. The encoded protein is CASRDFGETQYF.

The chain carries TRBV29-1 and TRBJ2-1; 10 bases line up with TRBD2. The CDR3 extends over 16 amino acids. J lost 5 bases, V lost 3 bases, and 10 bases had no gene match. Per the germline V gene, CDR1 is SQVTM and CDR2 is ANQGSEA. CDR3 protein: CSVEVSGGLIDNEQFF. CDR3 nucleotides: TGCAGCGTTGAGGTTAGCGGGGGGCTCATCGACAATGAGCAGTTCTTC.

V gene TRBV27 combines with J gene TRBJ2-5; D is unresolved. The J call may not be correct, given that the DNA end is closer to TRBJ2-7. Germline V lookup: CDR1 MNHEY, CDR2 SMNVEV (reference sequence). This CDR3 has 14 amino acids. CDR3 sequence (DNA): TGTGCCAGCAGTTTATCTGCTGAGGTGAACGAGCAGTACTTC. Amino acid sequence: CASSLSAEVNEQYF.

This chain uses TRBV4-3 with TRBJ2-2; D call uncertain. The CDR3 consists of 14 residues. Germline V gene data show CDR1 as LGHNA and CDR2 as YSLEER. V was pared by 1 base and J by 7 bases, with 10 bases between. CDR3 bases: TGCGCCAGCAGCCAAGCGGTCAGAAGCGGGGAGCTGTTTTTT. Protein product: CASSQAVRSGELFF.

This clonotype was counted once. V gene TRBV12-3 or TRBV12-4 combines with J gene TRBJ2-7, with TRBD2 as a possible D gene (7 bases). This CDR3 has 14 residues. V was trimmed by 6 bases and J by 3 bases, leaving 15 bases between them. CDR3 sequence reads: CASREGGVVYEQYF. The CDR3 DNA follows: TGTGCCAGCAGGGAGGGGGGGGTCGTCTACGAGCAGTACTTC.